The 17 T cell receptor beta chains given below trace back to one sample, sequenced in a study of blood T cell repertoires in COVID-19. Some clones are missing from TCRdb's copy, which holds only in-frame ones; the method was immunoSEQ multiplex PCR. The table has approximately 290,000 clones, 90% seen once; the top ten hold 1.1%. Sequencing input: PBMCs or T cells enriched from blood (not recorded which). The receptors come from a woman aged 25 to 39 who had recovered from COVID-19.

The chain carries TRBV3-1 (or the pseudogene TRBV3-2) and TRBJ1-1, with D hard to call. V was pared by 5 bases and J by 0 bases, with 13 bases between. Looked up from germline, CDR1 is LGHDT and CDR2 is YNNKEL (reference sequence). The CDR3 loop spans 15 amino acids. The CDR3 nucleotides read TGTGCCAGCAGCGCCGTGGAGCTATTGAACACTGAAGCTTTCTTT. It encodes CASSAVELLNTEAFF.

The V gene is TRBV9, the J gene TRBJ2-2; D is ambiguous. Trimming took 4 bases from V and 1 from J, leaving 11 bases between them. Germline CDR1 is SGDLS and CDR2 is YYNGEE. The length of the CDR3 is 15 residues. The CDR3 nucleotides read TGTGCCAGCAGCCCCTTATCAGTGAACACCGGGGAGCTGTTTTTT. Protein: CASSPLSVNTGELFF.

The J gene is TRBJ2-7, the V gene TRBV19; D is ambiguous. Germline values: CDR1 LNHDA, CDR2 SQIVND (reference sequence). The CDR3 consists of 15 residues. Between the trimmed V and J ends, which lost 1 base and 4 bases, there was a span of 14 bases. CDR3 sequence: CASSIAAGTLYEQYF. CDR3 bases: TGTGCCAGTAGTATAGCGGCAGGTACCCTATACGAGCAGTACTTC.

The CDR3: CASSPDRGRIVYGYTF. CDR3 nucleotide sequence: TGTGCCAGCAGTCCGGACAGGGGCCGCATTGTCTATGGCTACACCTTC. J is TRBJ1-2 and V is TRBV28; 9 nucleotides match TRBD1. The CDR3 has 16 residues. Germline V gene sequence: CDR1 MDHEN, CDR2 SYDVKM. V was clipped by 5 bases and J by 4 bases; unmatched bases: 11.

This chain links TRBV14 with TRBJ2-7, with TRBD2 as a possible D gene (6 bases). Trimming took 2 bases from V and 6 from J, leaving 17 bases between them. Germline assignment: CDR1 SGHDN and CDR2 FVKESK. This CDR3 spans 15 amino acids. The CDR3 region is CASSQRLGGKSEQYF. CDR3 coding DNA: TGTGCCAGCAGCCAAAGGTTGGGGGGTAAGTCCGAGCAGTACTTC.

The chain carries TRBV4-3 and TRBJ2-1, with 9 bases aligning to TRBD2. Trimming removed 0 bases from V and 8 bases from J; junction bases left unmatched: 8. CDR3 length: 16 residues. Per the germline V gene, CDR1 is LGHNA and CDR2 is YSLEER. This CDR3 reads CASSQDAGGRLDEQFF. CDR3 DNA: TGCGCCAGCAGCCAAGATGCGGGAGGGCGGCTGGATGAGCAGTTCTTC.

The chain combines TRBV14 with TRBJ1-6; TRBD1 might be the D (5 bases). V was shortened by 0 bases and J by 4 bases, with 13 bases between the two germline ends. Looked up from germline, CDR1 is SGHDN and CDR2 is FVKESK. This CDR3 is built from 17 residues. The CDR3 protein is CASSQELRTSYNSPLHF. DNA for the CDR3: TGTGCCAGCAGCCAAGAGCTTAGGACATCTTATAATTCACCCCTCCACTTT.

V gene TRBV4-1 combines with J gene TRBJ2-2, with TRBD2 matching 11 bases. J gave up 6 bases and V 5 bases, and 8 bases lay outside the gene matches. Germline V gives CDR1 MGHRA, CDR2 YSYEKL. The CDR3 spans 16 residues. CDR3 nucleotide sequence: TGCGCCAGCAGCATAAGCACTAGCGGGAGCTCCGGGGAGCTGTTTTTT. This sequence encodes CASSISTSGSSGELFF.

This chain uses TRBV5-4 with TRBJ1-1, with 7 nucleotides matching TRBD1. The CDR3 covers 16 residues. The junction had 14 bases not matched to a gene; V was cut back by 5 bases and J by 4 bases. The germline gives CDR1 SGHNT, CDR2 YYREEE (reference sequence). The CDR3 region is CASRPTGSGRGTEAFF. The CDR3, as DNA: TGTGCCAGCAGACCGACAGGGTCAGGTCGTGGCACTGAAGCTTTCTTT.

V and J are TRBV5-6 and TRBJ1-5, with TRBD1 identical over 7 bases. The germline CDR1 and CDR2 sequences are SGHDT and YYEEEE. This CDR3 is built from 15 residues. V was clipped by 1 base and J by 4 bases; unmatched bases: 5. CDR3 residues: CASSLKRDSNQPQHF. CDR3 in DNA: TGTGCCAGCAGCTTGAAAAGGGACAGTAATCAGCCCCAGCATTTT.

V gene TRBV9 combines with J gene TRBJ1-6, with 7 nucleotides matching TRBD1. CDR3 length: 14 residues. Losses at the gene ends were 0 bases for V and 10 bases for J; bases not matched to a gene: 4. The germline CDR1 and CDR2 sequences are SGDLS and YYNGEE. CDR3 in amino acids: CASSVEGQNSPLHF. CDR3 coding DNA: TGTGCCAGCAGCGTAGAGGGACAGAACTCACCCCTCCACTTT.

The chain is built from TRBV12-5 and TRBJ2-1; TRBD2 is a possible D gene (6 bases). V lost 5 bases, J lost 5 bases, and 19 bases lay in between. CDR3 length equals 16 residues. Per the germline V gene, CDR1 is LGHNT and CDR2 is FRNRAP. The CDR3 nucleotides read TGTGCTAGTGGTCGGTCAGGCGGGGACTTAAACAATGAGCAGTTCTTC. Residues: CASGRSGGDLNNEQFF.

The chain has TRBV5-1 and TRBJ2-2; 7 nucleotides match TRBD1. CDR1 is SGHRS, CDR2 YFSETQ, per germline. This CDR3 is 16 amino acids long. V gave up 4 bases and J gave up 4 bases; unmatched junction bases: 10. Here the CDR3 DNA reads TGCGCCAGCAGCCCCCAGGGGGACAGAACCACCGGGGAGCTGTTTTTT. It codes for CASSPQGDRTTGELFF.

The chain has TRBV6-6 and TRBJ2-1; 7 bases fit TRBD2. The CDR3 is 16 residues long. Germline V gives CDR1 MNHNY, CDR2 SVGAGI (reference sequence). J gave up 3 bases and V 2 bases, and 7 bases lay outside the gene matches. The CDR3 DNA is TGTGCCAGCAGTTACCCCCCGGGAGGTTACTACAATGAGCAGTTCTTC. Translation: CASSYPPGGYYNEQFF.

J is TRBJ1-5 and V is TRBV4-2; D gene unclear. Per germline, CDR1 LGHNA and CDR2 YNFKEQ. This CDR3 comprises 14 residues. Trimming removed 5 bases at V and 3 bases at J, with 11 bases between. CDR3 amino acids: CASSSIQNNQPQHF. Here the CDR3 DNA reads TGTGCCAGCAGCTCGATACAGAACAATCAGCCCCAGCATTTT.

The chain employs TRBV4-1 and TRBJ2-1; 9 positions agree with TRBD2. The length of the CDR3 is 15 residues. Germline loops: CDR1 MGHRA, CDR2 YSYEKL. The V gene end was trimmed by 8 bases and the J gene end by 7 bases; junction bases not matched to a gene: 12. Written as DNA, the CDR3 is TGCGCCAGCGGAGGAGCGGGAGGTATTTCAAATGAGCAGTTCTTC. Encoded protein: CASGGAGGISNEQFF.

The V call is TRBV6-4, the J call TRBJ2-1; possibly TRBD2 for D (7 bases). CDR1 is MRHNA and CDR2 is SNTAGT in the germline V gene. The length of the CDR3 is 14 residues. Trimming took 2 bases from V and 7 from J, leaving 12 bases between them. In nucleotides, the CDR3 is TGTGCCAGCAGTGACGTTGGGGGGGCGAATGAGCAGTTCTTC. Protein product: CASSDVGGANEQFF.